A single sample is the source of the 5 T cell receptor beta chains below, sequenced in a study of OX40 agonist ivuxolimab in advanced cancers. The method was immunoSEQ multiplex PCR; TCRdb's version includes in-frame clones alone and lacks a portion of them. The profile covers 30,000 or so clones, with more than 65% appearing a single time and around 10% taken by the ten largest. The sample here was CD4+ or CD8+ T cells sorted from blood, taken in a trial of the OX40 agonist ivuxolimab. These receptors came from an adult with an advanced solid tumor such as melanoma, head and neck, liver or kidney cancer.

In its sample, this clone was seen once. J is TRBJ2-7 and V is TRBV6-5; D possibly corresponds to TRBD1 (6 bases). The V end was cut by 8 bases, the J end by 2 bases, with 10 bases between. Germline V gene data show CDR1 as MNHEY and CDR2 as SVGAGI. This CDR3 contains 12 residues. This CDR3 is CASHTGTYEQYF. CDR3 nucleotides: TGTGCCAGCCACACAGGGACCTACGAGCAGTACTTC.

The genes are TRBV7-8 and TRBJ2-2, with 8 bases aligning to TRBD1. The ends lost 5 bases at V and 6 bases at J; junction bases unmatched: 2. CDR3 length equals 13 residues. The germline CDR1 and CDR2 sequences are SGHVS and FQNEAQ. Here the CDR3 reads CASSPRGPGELFF. The CDR3 region has the DNA TGTGCCAGCAGCCCCAGGGGGCCCGGGGAGCTGTTTTTT. Supplemented by reference TRBV7-8 and TRBJ2-2, the full variable domain reads GAGVSQSPRYKVAKRGQDVALRCDPISGHVSLFWYQQALGQGPEFLTYFQNEAQLDKSGLPSDRFFAERPEGSVSTLKIQRTQQEDSAVYLCASSPRGPGELFFGEGSRLTVL.

The genes are TRBV2 and TRBJ2-7; 12 bases align to TRBD1. Germline CDR1 is SNHLY and CDR2 is FYNNEI. This CDR3 is built from 16 residues. V was pared by 6 bases and J by 9 bases, with 15 bases of the junction left unmatched. Here the CDR3 DNA reads TGTGCCAGCAGCACCTCGACCCGGGACAGGGGGCACCTGCAGTACTTC. Its protein product is CASSTSTRDRGHLQYF.

This clone was counted a few times. The chain carries TRBV11-2 and TRBJ1-2; D not resolved. The germline gives CDR1 SGHAT, CDR2 FQNNGV. Trimming pared 5 bases from V and 6 bases from J, leaving 19 bases between. The CDR3 runs 15 residues. As DNA, the CDR3 is TGTGCCAGCAGCGATACGGACGAGGGTTGGCATGGCTACACCTTC. Its protein product is CASSDTDEGWHGYTF.

The V gene is TRBV2, the J gene TRBJ1-1; D ambiguous. The germline CDR1 and CDR2 sequences are SNHLY and FYNNEI. There are 15 residues in the CDR3. Trimming took 4 bases from V and 1 from J, leaving 13 bases between them. The CDR3, as DNA: TGTGCCAGCAGTGCAAACCTTTGGGCGAACACTGAAGCTTTCTTT. Translated: CASSANLWANTEAFF.